These T cell receptor beta chains were read from a single sample in a study of blood T cells in healthy people across ages. TCRdb re-derived calls from the 5' RACE reads in MiXCR, one entry per CDR3 protein. The sample consists of 1.2 million to 1.5 million distinct CDR3 sequences, around 42% of them appearing once. Sequenced material: blood. The receptors were sampled from a woman younger than 35 in good health. CDR3s include the opening cysteine and the closing phenylalanine or tryptophan. D genes are given only for firm matches. Rows give clone size only sometimes, using once, few, many, or a class for an expanded clone.

V,J,size,D,CDR3,DNA
TRBV12-3/TRBV12-4,TRBJ2-1,few,.,CASSFAARELGEQFF,TGTGCCAGCAGTTTCGCCGCCAGGGAGTTGGGTGAGCAGTTCTTC
TRBV20-1,TRBJ2-7,.,.,CSARAWLSSEGYEQYF,TGCAGTGCTAGAGCTTGGTTGAGCTCCGAGGGCTACGAGCAGTACTTC
TRBV12-3/TRBV12-4,TRBJ2-7,once,TRBD2,CASLFLAGGYEQYF,TGTGCCAGTTTGTTCCTAGCGGGAGGCTACGAGCAGTACTTC
TRBV11-2,TRBJ2-2,.,TRBD1,CASSSTGVGWNTGELFF,TGTGCCAGCAGCTCTACAGGGGTAGGGTGGAACACCGGGGAGCTGTTTTTT
TRBV4-1,TRBJ2-1,.,.,CASSQETGGAEQFF,TGCGCCAGCAGCCAAGAGACAGGCGGGGCTGAGCAGTTCTTC
TRBV11-1,TRBJ2-1,.,TRBD2,CASSSPGLAGYDEQFF,TGTGCCAGCAGCTCACCGGGACTAGCGGGCTACGATGAGCAGTTCTTC
TRBV15,TRBJ1-2,.,TRBD1,CATSSASTGTGYGYTF,TGTGCCACCAGCAGCGCCTCCACCGGGACAGGCTATGGCTACACCTTC
TRBV20-1,TRBJ1-2,few,.,CSARQPSNYGYTF,TGCAGTGCTAGACAGCCTTCTAACTATGGCTACACCTTC
TRBV2,TRBJ1-3,.,.,CASSESGDTSGNTIYF,TGTGCCAGCAGTGAAAGCGGGGACACCTCTGGAAACACCATATATTTT
TRBV3-1,TRBJ1-5,.,.,CASSPTGQSNQPQHF,TGTGCCAGCAGCCCGACAGGCCAGTCCAATCAGCCCCAGCATTTT
TRBV20-1,TRBJ1-2,few,TRBD1,CSARAGGHYGYTF,TGCAGTGCTAGAGCAGGGGGCCACTATGGCTACACCTTC
TRBV2,TRBJ2-1,few,TRBD2,CAGGRAANEQFF,TGTGCCGGAGGGAGGGCCGCCAATGAGCAGTTCTTC
TRBV20-1,TRBJ2-1,.,.,CSATMGVEQFF,TGCAGTGCTACAATGGGCGTTGAGCAGTTCTTC
TRBV7-2,TRBJ2-2,few,TRBD2,CASSVLAGGSGELFF,TGTGCCAGCAGCGTACTAGCGGGAGGCTCCGGGGAGCTGTTTTTT
TRBV7-9,TRBJ2-5,.,TRBD1,CASHGPGQGLETQYF,TGTGCCAGCCACGGCCCGGGACAGGGGTTGGAGACCCAGTACTTC
TRBV7-9,TRBJ2-1,.,TRBD2,CASSKAGGLSYNEQFF,TGTGCCAGCAGCAAAGCGGGGGGGCTGTCCTACAATGAGCAGTTCTTC
TRBV5-1,TRBJ2-7,.,.,CASSPPPGAASYEQYF,TGCGCCAGCAGCCCTCCGCCGGGGGCGGCTTCCTACGAGCAGTACTTC
TRBV19,TRBJ1-5,.,.,CASAESLDQPQHF,TGTGCCAGTGCAGAGTCGCTTGATCAGCCCCAGCATTTT
TRBV5-1,TRBJ2-1,.,TRBD2,CASSTIEREGDNEQFF,TGCGCCAGCAGCACCATCGAGCGGGAGGGAGACAATGAGCAGTTCTTC
TRBV5-1,TRBJ2-1,.,TRBD2,CASSLGRGGTFKNEQFF,TGCGCCAGCAGCTTAGGGCGGGGGGGCACTTTTAAGAATGAGCAGTTCTTC
TRBV5-1,TRBJ2-3,.,.,CASSPVGSANTDTQYF,TGCGCCAGCAGCCCGGTTGGTAGCGCCAACACAGATACGCAGTATTTT
TRBV12-3/TRBV12-4,TRBJ2-5,.,.,CASSFIGGRSYNEQYF,TGTGCCAGCAGTTTTATCGGTGGCCGAAGCTACAATGAGCAGTACTTC
TRBV5-5,TRBJ1-2,.,TRBD1,CASSLVGRGDYGYTF,TGTGCCAGCAGCTTGGTTGGCAGGGGGGACTATGGCTACACCTTC
TRBV20-1,TRBJ2-5,.,.,CSADQETQYF,TGCAGTGCAGACCAGGAGACCCAGTACTTC
TRBV20-1,TRBJ2-1,few,TRBD1,CSARVPDRVGNEQFF,TGCAGTGCTAGGGTCCCGGACAGGGTCGGCAATGAGCAGTTCTTC
TRBV15,TRBJ2-1,.,TRBD2,CATSRALAGGYNEQFF,TGTGCCACCAGCAGAGCTCTAGCGGGGGGGTACAATGAGCAGTTCTTC
TRBV20-1,TRBJ2-3,.,.,CGARLGSSTDTQYF,TGCGGTGCTAGATTGGGCTCGAGCACAGATACGCAGTATTTT
TRBV2,TRBJ2-7,few,.,CASRTDGYEQYF,TGTGCCAGCAGAACCGACGGATACGAGCAGTACTTC
TRBV3-1,TRBJ2-5,.,.,CASRLQRGEGTQYF,TGTGCCAGCAGACTTCAGAGGGGAGAGGGGACCCAGTACTTC
TRBV2,TRBJ2-6,few,TRBD1,CASSPGTGGVLTF,TGTGCCAGCAGTCCTGGGACAGGTGGCGTCCTGACTTTC